What follows are 17 T cell receptor beta chains derived from one specimen sequenced in a study of molecular identifiers for immune sequencing clone quantification. From the PCR reads, TCRdb called clonotypes with MiXCR, one entry per CDR3 protein. The sample shows hundreds of thousands of distinct CDR3 sequences, about 25% of them seen only once. Sequencing input: naive CD8+ T cells from blood, with Jurkat cell RNA spiked in. Documented subset: FACS-sorted CD8+CD4-CCR7+CD45RA+ naive T cells. The receptors stem from a human donor in good health. Some libraries in this study had Jurkat cell RNA spiked in.

Comments on this clonotype: With a much larger clone just one base away, this may be a read error. The rearrangement links TRBV2 to TRBJ1-4; TRBD1 aligns across 9 bases. CDR1 and CDR2 from the germline V gene are SNHLY and FYNNEI. The CDR3 length is 14 residues. After removal of 7 bases from V and 6 bases from J, the junction contained 6 bases not matched to a gene. The CDR3 bases are TGTGCCAGCACCCCGGACAGGGGACATGAAAAACTGTTTTTT. Its translation: CASTPDRGHEKLFF.

The chain employs TRBV7-2 and TRBJ1-5, with TRBD1 matching over 7 bases. This CDR3 spans 16 amino acids. The V and J ends lost 4 bases and 3 bases, in that order; junction bases with no gene match: 9. Looked up from germline, CDR1 is SGHTA and CDR2 is FQGNSA. This CDR3 reads CASSSQGDEINQPQHF. In nucleotides, the CDR3 is TGTGCCAGCAGCTCCCAGGGGGACGAGATCAATCAGCCCCAGCATTTT.

This clonotype has a handful of counts. This sequence joins TRBV12-3 or TRBV12-4 and TRBJ2-2; tentatively, D is TRBD2 (5 bases). V dropped 2 bases and J dropped 1 base, with 11 bases sitting between them. The CDR3 is 16 amino acids. In nucleotides, the CDR3 is TGTGCCAGCAGTTTATCGTCAGCGGTGAACACCGGGGAGCTGTTTTTT. Its translation is CASSLSSAVNTGELFF.

This clonotype has a count of ten or more. The chain combines TRBV19 with TRBJ2-3; tentatively, D is TRBD2 (6 bases). The length of the CDR3 is 16 residues. V was cut by 1 base and J by 0 bases, with 11 bases left in between. CDR1 and CDR2 from the germline V gene are LNHDA and SQIVND (reference sequence). CDR3 residues: CASSIVRRGSTDTQYF. CDR3 DNA sequence: TGTGCCAGTAGTATAGTCCGGCGGGGTAGCACAGATACGCAGTATTTT.

This clonotype was seen a few times. The V and J genes are TRBV20-1 and TRBJ1-4; 7 bases are a match to TRBD1. V dropped 5 bases and J dropped 4; count of bases not matched to a gene: 4. CDR3 length: 13 amino acids. Germline V lookup: CDR1 DFQATT, CDR2 SNEGSKA (reference sequence). CDR3 region: CSADQGDNEKLFF. CDR3 sequence (DNA): TGCAGTGCTGACCAGGGGGATAATGAAAAACTGTTTTTT.

The V and J genes are TRBV2 and TRBJ2-5; 7 bases fit TRBD1. Germline CDR1 reads SNHLY; CDR2 reads FYNNEI. The CDR3 has 13 residues. Trimming removed 9 bases from V and 1 base from J; junction bases left unmatched: 5. CDR3 DNA sequence: TGTGCCAGTACTGACAGGGTCCAAGAGACCCAGTACTTC. As protein: CASTDRVQETQYF.

Only a few counts were recorded for this clonotype. The final CDR3 position lacks the conserved phenylalanine or tryptophan, pointing to a likely read error. The chain couples TRBV11-2 to TRBJ2-5; possibly TRBD1 for D (5 bases). Germline assignment: CDR1 SGHAT and CDR2 FQNNGV. The V gene lost 4 bases and the J gene lost 5 bases, with 20 bases spanning the gap. The CDR3 sequence is 16 residues long. The CDR3, as DNA: TGTGCCAGCAGCTCTGTCCCCAGGGTCTACTTGGAGACCCAGTACCTC. Translating it yields CASSSVPRVYLETQYL.

This clonotype came up many times. The genes are TRBV5-6 and TRBJ1-1, with 7 bases fitting TRBD1. Germline CDR1 is SGHDT and CDR2 is YYEEEE. V lost 4 bases, J lost 5 bases, and 11 bases stayed unmatched. The length of the CDR3 is 15 residues. CDR3 nucleotide sequence: TGTGCCAGCAGCGTGGAGACAGGGTTGGGTACTGAAGCTTTCTTT. This gives the protein CASSVETGLGTEAFF.

In its sample, this clonotype was seen many times. The genes are TRBV20-1 and TRBJ2-7, with TRBD2 identical over 10 bases. The germline CDR1 and CDR2 sequences are DFQATT and SNEGSKA (reference sequence). The V and J ends lost 6 bases and 5 bases, in that order; junction bases with no gene match: 13. The CDR3 loop spans 15 amino acids. CDR3 sequence: CSARERGGFVDEQYF. CDR3 coding DNA: TGCAGTGCCAGGGAGCGGGGGGGATTTGTGGACGAGCAGTACTTC.

The chain uses TRBV5-4 and TRBJ2-1, with 11 bases identical to TRBD2. Germline loops: CDR1 SGHNT, CDR2 YYREEE (reference sequence). The CDR3 has 15 residues. V shed 4 bases, J shed 9 bases, and the junction held 9 bases outside the gene matches. As DNA, the CDR3 is TGTGCCAGCAGCACCGGACTAGCGGGTGATCTTGAGCAGTTCTTC. This translates into CASSTGLAGDLEQFF.

This clonotype has a count of ten or more. CDR3 DNA: TGTGCCAGCAGGCCGGGACTAGCGACCACAGATACGCAGTATTTT. It is translated as CASRPGLATTDTQYF. The chain couples TRBV2 to TRBJ2-3, with 10 bases fitting TRBD2. Looked up from germline, CDR1 is SNHLY and CDR2 is FYNNEI. The junction had 5 bases not matched to a gene; V was cut back by 6 bases and J by 2 bases. The CDR3 runs 15 residues.

Worth noting for this clonotype: A junction end diverges from the germline sequence, so it may reflect a read error. The chain couples TRBV5-3 to TRBJ2-1; 7 bases agree with TRBD2. TRBV5-3 is an ORF for which the function is uncertain. The CDR3 runs 15 residues. The CDR3 nucleotides read TGTGCCAGCAGCTTGCTGGCGGGAGTCCTCAATGAGCAGTTCTTC. Its translation: CASSLLAGVLNEQFF.

J is TRBJ2-7 and V is TRBV20-1; D is possibly TRBD2 (5 bases). Germline V lookup: CDR1 DFQATT, CDR2 SNEGSKA (reference sequence). The CDR3 is made up of 11 amino acids. V lost 4 bases and J lost 9, with 13 bases in between. The CDR3 bases are TGCAGTGCTACCCTCTTAGGAGGGCAGTACTTC. This encodes CSATLLGGQYF.

A few counts support this clonotype. The gene calls are TRBV2 and TRBJ2-7; D gene ambiguous. The germline gives CDR1 SNHLY, CDR2 FYNNEI. The CDR3 sequence is 14 residues long. V was pared by 4 bases and J by 0 bases, with 10 bases between. The CDR3 sequence: CASSATWSSYEQYF. In DNA form, the CDR3 reads TGTGCCAGCAGTGCAACTTGGAGCTCCTACGAGCAGTACTTC.

The rearrangement links TRBV9 to TRBJ2-3; 9 nucleotides line up with TRBD2. This CDR3 spans 15 amino acids. In germline, CDR1 is SGDLS, CDR2 YYNGEE. Germline trimming cut 10 bases from V and 3 bases from J; bases unmatched to any gene: 12. CDR3 DNA sequence: TGTGCCCGCGGGGGGGCGGGAGGAGGTACAGATACGCAGTATTTT. Its translation is CARGGAGGGTDTQYF.

The V gene is TRBV28, the J gene TRBJ2-1, with D possibly being TRBD1 or TRBD2 (5 bases each). Trimming took off 6 bases at V and 6 bases at J, with 18 bases between the two ends. Looked up from germline, CDR1 is MDHEN and CDR2 is SYDVKM. The CDR3 extends over 15 amino acids. The CDR3 is CASRLFSSGGNEQFF. For the CDR3, the DNA is TGTGCCAGCAGACTGTTCTCATCTGGGGGCAATGAGCAGTTCTTC.

Ten or more counts support this clonotype. The chain joins TRBV9 to TRBJ2-3; D is possibly TRBD1 (6 bases). V dropped 2 bases and J dropped 0 bases, with 10 bases sitting between them. There are 15 residues in the CDR3. CDR1 SGDLS and CDR2 YYNGEE come from the germline V gene. The CDR3 DNA reads TGTGCCAGCAGCGTTTGGGACATTAGCACAGATACGCAGTATTTT. As protein: CASSVWDISTDTQYF.